This TCR beta chain was sequenced in a study of T cells in Graves' hyperthyroidism and ophthalmopathy. Findings and caveats of the study: The model forecast ophthalmopathy, anticipating it by a median roughly 6.5 months before onset.

The investigators amplified TCR beta CDR3 regions from RNA transcripts. Carried out on the TCR CDR3, a first-round RT-PCR used the HTBI primer set. Each CDR3 protein is one row after TCRdb ran MiXCR on the multiplex PCR reads. The sample has 500,000 to 650,000 distinct CDR3 sequences, under 20% seen once. This clonotype was seen a handful of times. Its target is not known. The CDR3 is 14 residues long. Germline V gene lookup returns CDR1 MNHNS and CDR2 SASEGT. The V and J ends lost 1 base and 3 bases respectively, with 7 bases between them. The chain employs TRBV6-1 and TRBJ2-1, with D maybe TRBD1 (5 bases). This receptor was obtained from a woman aged 18-29 years with Graves' ophthalmopathy. Sequencing was done on a sample of blood. The CDR3 spells CASSEDDSYNEQFF. DNA for the CDR3: TGTGCCAGCAGTGAAGATGACAGCTACAATGAGCAGTTCTTC.